This is a list of T cell receptor beta chains from one sample in a study of T cells after yellow fever vaccination. TCRdb used MiXCR to reprocess the 5' RACE reads, holding one entry per CDR3 protein. The sample includes some 350,000 distinct CDR3 sequences, 8% to 10% seen only once; the top ten take more than 15%. Sample: PBMCs, taken on the day of the first yellow fever vaccination. Receptor source: a man aged 18-30 years who received the YFV17D yellow fever vaccine. Both conserved end residues are part of each CDR3. The D gene is left open where the match is weak. Not all rows give a size; the values are once, few, many and, for expanded clones, a class.

few,-,TRBV7-3,TRBJ1-2,TGTGCCAGCAGCCCCGACACCTTCCGAGGACTCACCTTC,CASSPDTFRGLTF
many,-,TRBV18,TRBJ1-2,TGTGCCAGCTCACTCGAAACAGGGATCTATGGCTACACCTTC,CASSLETGIYGYTF
few,-,TRBV4-1,TRBJ1-2,TGCGCCAGCAGCCAAATGCTCCATCAGCCGAGACAGGCCTACTATGGCTACACCTTC,CASSQMLHQPRQAYYGYTF
few,-,TRBV20-1,TRBJ1-6,TGCAGTGCCGCCTTCCAGGTTTCACCCCTCCACTTT,CSAAFQVSPLHF
few,-,TRBV7-2,TRBJ1-2,TGTGCCAGCAGCGCACACCCCCGAAACTATGGCTACACCTTC,CASSAHPRNYGYTF
-,TRBD2,TRBV20-1,TRBJ2-3,TGCAGTGCTAACGGCGGGGGGGCAACAGATACGCAGTATTTT,CSANGGGATDTQYF
-,-,TRBV19,TRBJ2-6,TGTGCCAGTGGATGGGCAGGTTCTGGGGCCAACGTCCTGACTTTC,CASGWAGSGANVLTF
few,TRBD1,TRBV5-6,TRBJ2-3,TGTGCCAGCAGCCGCCGGGACAGTCGGAAACATACGCAGTATTTT,CASSRRDSRKHTQYF
-,-,TRBV6-2/TRBV6-3,TRBJ1-5,TGTGCCAGCACCATCAGGGGAGGTGTCACTCAGCCCCAGAATTTC,CASTIRGGVTQPQNF
-,TRBD2,TRBV20-1,TRBJ2-1,TGCAGTGCCCCCCTAGCGGGGTTCTACAATGAGCAGTTCTTC,CSAPLAGFYNEQFF
few,TRBD1,TRBV9,TRBJ2-2,TGTGCCAGCAGGAGGGGACAGGGTTTGGGAGACACCGGGGAGCTGTTTTTT,CASRRGQGLGDTGELFF
few,-,TRBV19,TRBJ1-5,TGTGCCAGCGGGAAGGCAGGTAGCAATCAGCCCCAGCATTTT,CASGKAGSNQPQHF
few,-,TRBV12-3/TRBV12-4,TRBJ2-1,TGTGCCAGCAGTTTGGGGGGCACCGATGAGCAGTTCTTC,CASSLGGTDEQFF
few,TRBD1,TRBV5-6,TRBJ2-5,TGTGCCAGCAGCGGGACAGTCCAAGAGACCCAGTACTTC,CASSGTVQETQYF
many,TRBD2,TRBV5-1,TRBJ2-5,TGCGCCAGCAGCTTGGGCTCTAGCGGGACCCAAGAGACCCAGTACTTC,CASSLGSSGTQETQYF
many,-,TRBV7-8,TRBJ1-3,TGTGCCAGCAGCTTAGGCAACTACCGGGTTAAAGGAAACACCATATATTTT,CASSLGNYRVKGNTIYF
few,-,TRBV29-1,TRBJ1-5,TGCAGCGTTGGGGGGGGAGGGCAGCCCCAGCATTTT,CSVGGGGQPQHF
few,-,TRBV5-1,TRBJ2-1,TGCGCCAGCAGCTTAACGAGTTTAGGGGGAACCTTCAATGAGCAGTTCTTC,CASSLTSLGGTFNEQFF
-,-,TRBV12-3/TRBV12-4,TRBJ2-2,TGTGCCAGCAGTTTGAGAGATCACACCGGGGAGCTGTTTTTT,CASSLRDHTGELFF
few,-,TRBV4-1,TRBJ1-6,TGCGCCAGCAGCCACTTACTAGGTCCCCTCCACTTT,CASSHLLGPLHF
few,-,TRBV2,TRBJ2-5,TGTGCCAGCAAGGCCGGGATTAATAAAGAGACCCAGTACTTC,CASKAGINKETQYF
-,-,TRBV18,TRBJ1-3,TGTGCCAGCTCACCACCGCACGCGAGCTCTGGAAACACCATATATTTT,CASSPPHASSGNTIYF
few,-,TRBV6-1,TRBJ2-2,TGTGCCACCTGGGGACAGAACACCGGGGAGCTGTTTTTT,CATWGQNTGELFF
-,TRBD2,TRBV12-3/TRBV12-4,TRBJ2-5,TGTGCCAGCAGTTTTGGCCTAGCGGGGGGGCTCGAGACCCAGTACTTC,CASSFGLAGGLETQYF
many,-,TRBV5-1,TRBJ2-7,TGCGCCAGCAGCTTGACTAGCTCCTACGAGCAGTACTTC,CASSLTSSYEQYF
few,TRBD1,TRBV5-1,TRBJ1-1,TGCGCCAGCAGAGCCGGGACAGCGAACACTGAAGCTTTCTTT,CASRAGTANTEAFF
few,TRBD1,TRBV11-2,TRBJ2-3,TGTGCCAGCAGGTTGACAGGGGGCGAACCGACCCGCACAGATACGCAGTATTTT,CASRLTGGEPTRTDTQYF
-,TRBD1,TRBV5-1,TRBJ2-1,TGCGCCAGCAGCTTACAGGGGTCCCAGGAGTTCTTC,CASSLQGSQEFF
-,TRBD2,TRBV18,TRBJ2-1,TGTGCCAGCTCAAGACTAGCGGGGGAGGATGAGCAGTTCTTC,CASSRLAGEDEQFF
-,-,TRBV10-3,TRBJ2-1,TGTGCCATCAGTGAAGTGAGGTCCAATGAGCAGTTCTTC,CAISEVRSNEQFF
few,-,TRBV9,TRBJ1-5,TGTGCCAGCAGCGTAGGAGATCACCCGCAGCCCCAGCATTTT,CASSVGDHPQPQHF
many,-,TRBV6-1,TRBJ1-2,TGTGCCAGCAGCTCGATACAGGGCCTAAATGCTAACTATGGCTACACCTTC,CASSSIQGLNANYGYTF
-,-,TRBV4-1,TRBJ2-3,TGCGCCAGCAGCCAATTTTTTTCCGGGCCCCCCGGGACAGATACGCAGTATTTT,CASSQFFSGPPGTDTQYF
-,TRBD1,TRBV6-1,TRBJ2-2,TGTGCCAGCAGGTCAGACAGGGACACCGGGGAGCTGTTTTTT,CASRSDRDTGELFF
few,TRBD2,TRBV11-2,TRBJ2-1,TGTGCCAGCAGCCAATCGACTAGCGGGGGGGGGCATGAGCAGTTCTTC,CASSQSTSGGGHEQFF
few,TRBD2,TRBV6-1,TRBJ2-3,TGTGCCAGCAGTGAGCGGGGGTCATCTAGCACAGATACGCAGTATTTT,CASSERGSSSTDTQYF
-,-,TRBV1,TRBJ2-5,TGCACCAGCAGCCAAGATGTCGGGGGGGCCGGAGAGACCCAGTACTTC,CTSSQDVGGAGETQYF
-,-,TRBV20-1,TRBJ2-3,TGCGGACCCGGGGAGCCAGATACGCAGTATTTT,CGPGEPDTQYF
few,TRBD1,TRBV4-2,TRBJ1-6,TGTGCCAGCAGCCAAGATCGACAGGGTCACCCCCTCCACTTT,CASSQDRQGHPLHF
few,-,TRBV28,TRBJ2-3,TGTGCCAGCAGCCGACCGGGCGCAGATACGCAGTATTTT,CASSRPGADTQYF
-,-,TRBV29-1,TRBJ2-2,TGCAGCGACCGAGGGGGACCGAACACCGGGGAGCTGTTTTTT,CSDRGGPNTGELFF
-,-,TRBV6-6,TRBJ2-3,TGTGCCAGCACCCCGACGCAAGGGAGTACGCAGTATTTT,CASTPTQGSTQYF
many,TRBD1,TRBV27,TRBJ1-5,TGTGCCAGCAGTTCCCAGACAGGGGGCCATCAGCCCCAGCATTTT,CASSSQTGGHQPQHF
many,-,TRBV12-3/TRBV12-4,TRBJ2-2,TGTGCCAGCAGCTTCACCGGGGAGCTGTTTTTT,CASSFTGELFF
many,-,TRBV12-3/TRBV12-4,TRBJ2-1,TGTGCCAGCAGTTTCGGCGACTCTCGCTTCAATGAGCAGTTCTTC,CASSFGDSRFNEQFF
-,-,TRBV4-3,TRBJ1-1,TGCGCCAGCACTCCAGGGGAGGGGGGGGCCGCTGAAGCTTTCTTT,CASTPGEGGAAEAFF
-,TRBD2,TRBV20-1,TRBJ2-1,TGCAGTGCTAGAGCCGCTCGGGGCGGGGGGGCCAATGAGCAGTTCTTC,CSARAARGGGANEQFF
few,TRBD2,TRBV4-1,TRBJ2-5,TGCGCCAGCAGCCAAGATAGGGGCGGGGGGGCCCAAGAGACCCAGTACTTC,CASSQDRGGGAQETQYF